This paragraph covers one TCR beta chain sequence. The data belong to a study of shared clonotypes between healthy human individuals. Germline trimming cut 3 bases from V and 7 bases from J; bases unmatched to any gene: 17. The CDR3 contains 19 residues. Germline assignment: CDR1 SGHTS and CDR2 YDEGEE. The method was immunoSEQ multiplex PCR; TCRdb's version includes in-frame clones alone and lacks a portion of them. The table has approximately 2,000,000 clones, 80% to 95% seen once. The sequence was collected from a man aged 18 to 29 in good health. Some clones in this sample may be carry-over from other donors' samples. Sequenced input: naive CD4+ T cells from PBMCs. Subset described: CD45RA+ positively selected. The chain combines TRBV5-8 with TRBJ2-2, with 11 bases identical to TRBD1. CDR3 sequence reads: CASSSRRPDGQGAYGELFF. CDR3 in DNA: TGTGCCAGCAGCTCACGACGTCCGGACGGACAGGGGGCATACGGGGAGCTGTTTTTT.